These 25 T cell receptor beta chains were sequenced from one sample in a study of T cells after yellow fever vaccination (dated by TCRdb to between 2018 and 2021). The library came from 5' RACE. Instrument on record: Illumina HiSeq 2500. TCRdb reran the public reads through fastp at Q25 and MiXCR, keeping productive beta chains. Rows are combined by CDR3 protein, so each entry shows the most common genes and DNA. Present in this sample are a few hundred thousand distinct CDR3 sequences, around 6.8% of which were seen just once. In total, the top ten clones hold 15% to 20% of the sample. The meaning of the sample's treatment or condition label: live attenuated yellow fever vaccine strain. This specimen consisted of PBMCs, obtained approximately 47 days after the first yellow fever vaccination. Receptors originate from a man between 18 and 29 years old who received the YFV17D yellow fever vaccine.

This chain joins TRBV29-1 and TRBJ1-4, with D possibly being TRBD1 (6 bases). Per germline, CDR1 SQVTM and CDR2 ANQGSEA. The germline V and J ends were trimmed by 7 bases and 0 bases, with 9 bases remaining between them. This CDR3 has 13 residues. The CDR3 region has the DNA TGCAGCGGAGCAGGGGCAACTAATGAAAAACTGTTTTTT. The encoded protein is CSGAGATNEKLFF. The full variable domain, rest sourced from reference TRBV29-1 and TRBJ1-4, is SAVISQKPSRDICQRGTSLTIQCQVDSQVTMMFWYRQQPGQSLTLIATANQGSEATYESGFVIDKFPISRPNLTFSTLTVSNMSPEDSSIYLCSGAGATNEKLFFGSGTQLSVL.

This clonotype has more than one count but fewer than ten. The chain links TRBV5-1 to TRBJ2-7, with D perhaps matching TRBD1 or TRBD2 (5 bases each). Germline CDR1 SGHRS, CDR2 YFSETQ. The length of the CDR3 is 13 residues. V dropped 0 bases and J dropped 5 bases, with 9 bases sitting between them. This CDR3 reads CASSLGDGNEQYF. The CDR3 DNA is TGCGCCAGCAGCTTGGGGGACGGTAACGAGCAGTACTTC.

This clonotype appeared a few times. The chain carries TRBV4-2 and TRBJ1-2, with TRBD1 matching over 7 bases. Trimming cost V 0 bases and J 7 bases; bases outside gene matches: 11. CDR1 and CDR2 from the germline V gene are LGHNA and YNFKEQ. The CDR3 totals 16 residues. The DNA of the CDR3 is TGTGCCAGCAGCCAAGATACACAGGGGCGGACGGGTGGCTACACCTTC. It codes for CASSQDTQGRTGGYTF.

This clonotype appeared many times. This chain links TRBV6-5 with TRBJ1-2; no clear D. The CDR3 is 11 amino acids. The V and J ends lost 8 bases and 4 bases respectively, with 8 bases between them. Per the germline V gene, CDR1 is MNHEY and CDR2 is SVGAGI. The CDR3 region is CASGRVYGYTF. The DNA of the CDR3 is TGTGCCAGCGGGAGAGTCTATGGCTACACCTTC.

The chain recombines TRBV20-1 with TRBJ2-7; no firm D call. V gave up 1 base and J gave up 0 bases, with 7 bases separating them. Germline CDR1 and CDR2: DFQATT and SNEGSKA (reference sequence). The CDR3 is made up of 13 amino acids. CDR3 region: CSARGRVSYEQYV. In DNA, the CDR3 is TGCAGTGCTAGAGGTCGGGTCTCCTACGAGCAGTACGTC.

This clonotype was seen a few times. The rearrangement joins TRBV5-1 to TRBJ1-4; no clear D gene. Germline CDR1 SGHRS, CDR2 YFSETQ. The CDR3 totals 15 residues. V lost 5 bases and J 8 bases, leaving 19 bases between the germline ends. The CDR3, as DNA: TGCGCCAGCAGTCTGACCGGGCCCGGTCGGGAAAAACTGTTTTTT. It encodes CASSLTGPGREKLFF.

This clonotype turned up a few times. The J gene is TRBJ2-3, the V gene TRBV20-1, with 8 bases matching TRBD2. V was clipped by 0 bases and J by 4 bases; unmatched bases: 3. The CDR3 loop spans 14 amino acids. Germline CDR1 reads DFQATT; CDR2 reads SNEGSKA (reference sequence). The DNA for the CDR3 is TGCAGTGCTAGAGACGGACTAGCCGCAGATACGCAGTATTTT. Protein sequence: CSARDGLAADTQYF.

This clonotype was seen a handful of times. The chain is built from TRBV4-2 and TRBJ2-5; 9 nucleotides agree with TRBD2. The V and J ends lost 5 bases and 5 bases, in that order; junction bases with no gene match: 6. Germline assignment: CDR1 LGHNA and CDR2 YNFKEQ. The CDR3 has 14 residues. CDR3: CASSTRGGLETQYF. The CDR3 bases are TGTGCCAGCAGCACGCGGGGGGGCCTGGAGACCCAGTACTTC.

This clonotype has more than one count but fewer than ten. The CDR3 DNA is TGTGCCAGCAGCTCCTCGACTGATTTCGAGACCCAGTACTTC. It yields the protein CASSSSTDFETQYF. The chain links TRBV7-9 to TRBJ2-5; D gene uncertain. CDR1 is SEHNR and CDR2 is FQNEAQ in the germline V gene (reference sequence). V gave up 4 bases and J gave up 5 bases, with 14 bases separating them. CDR3 length: 14 residues.

This clonotype has a count of ten or more. J is TRBJ2-5 and V is TRBV2, with 7 positions matching TRBD1. J was trimmed by 5 bases and V by 7 bases; bases with no gene match: 7. The CDR3 consists of 13 residues. CDR1 and CDR2 from the germline V gene are SNHLY and FYNNEI. CDR3 coding DNA: TGTGCCAGCAAAGGGGGCGCATGGGAGACCCAGTACTTC. It is translated as CASKGGAWETQYF.

The chain has TRBV11-2 and TRBJ2-4, with a possible D match to TRBD2 (5 bases). The CDR3 covers 16 residues. CDR1 and CDR2 from the germline V gene are SGHAT and FQNNGV. V lost 5 bases and J 2 bases, leaving 16 bases between the germline ends. The CDR3, as DNA: TGTGCCAGCAGCGAATTTGCCGGGGAGTCCAAAAACATTCAGTACTTC. Its translation: CASSEFAGESKNIQYF.

The V and J genes are TRBV12-3 or TRBV12-4 and TRBJ1-5, with D possibly being TRBD1 (5 bases). The CDR3 runs to 14 residues. Trimming shortened V by 3 bases and J by 6 bases, and 12 bases separated the two germline ends. The CDR3 nucleotides read TGTGCCAGCAGTTTTAGGGGCTTCGGTCAGCCCCAGCATTTT. It is translated as CASSFRGFGQPQHF.

The sample holds many counts of this clonotype. The V and J genes are TRBV27 and TRBJ2-7; tentatively, D is TRBD2 (6 bases). The germline V gene has CDR1 MNHEY and CDR2 SMNVEV (reference sequence). V lost 5 bases, J lost 4 bases, and 15 bases lay in between. The CDR3 is made up of 14 amino acids. For the CDR3, the DNA is TGTGCCAGCAGTCCCACGGGGGTAGGTTACGAGCAGTACTTC. Translation gives CASSPTGVGYEQYF.

This clonotype was seen a few times. This chain links TRBV6-5 with TRBJ1-4; weak D call: TRBD1 (5 bases). The CDR3 covers 15 residues. Germline CDR1 reads MNHEY; CDR2 reads SVGAGI. V was shortened by 4 bases and J by 7 bases, with 16 bases between the two germline ends. The CDR3 sequence is CASSWRGRAGEKLFF. The CDR3 DNA sequence: TGTGCCAGCAGTTGGAGGGGAAGGGCAGGTGAAAAACTGTTTTTT.

This clonotype was counted ten times or more. The V gene is TRBV5-1, the J gene TRBJ2-7; D is possibly TRBD1 or TRBD2 (5 bases each). Deletions cut 4 bases from V and 5 bases from J, with 10 bases between. The CDR3 extends over 12 amino acids. CDR1 is SGHRS, CDR2 YFSETQ, per germline. CDR3 nucleotides: TGCGCCAGCAGCCGGGGCGAGAACGAGCAGTACTTC. It specifies CASSRGENEQYF.

This sequence joins TRBV18 and TRBJ2-5; 7 bases map to TRBD1. The V segment lost 2 bases and the J segment 3 bases; nucleotides outside the gene matches: 9. The CDR3 is 16 residues long. Germline assignment: CDR1 KGHSH and CDR2 LQKENI. The CDR3, as DNA: TGTGCCAGCTCACCATTTTCCGGGACAGCGAAAGAGACCCAGTACTTC. Amino acid sequence: CASSPFSGTAKETQYF.

This clonotype has more than one count but fewer than ten. The V call is TRBV12-3 or TRBV12-4, the J call TRBJ2-1; possibly TRBD2 for D (6 bases). The germline V and J ends were trimmed by 7 bases and 8 bases, with 15 bases remaining between them. There are 13 residues in the CDR3. CDR3: CASISTRTYEQFF. CDR3 DNA: TGTGCCAGCATATCGACTAGGACGTATGAGCAGTTCTTC.

The sample holds many counts of this clonotype. This rearrangement joins TRBV7-6 to TRBJ2-1, with no clear D. The CDR3 runs to 11 residues. Germline V gene data show CDR1 as SGHVS and CDR2 as FNYEAQ. The V end was cut by 4 bases, the J end by 4 bases, with 2 bases between. CDR3 DNA: TGTGCCAGCAGCTGGTACAATGAGCAGTTCTTC. It specifies CASSWYNEQFF.

V is TRBV7-6 and J is TRBJ2-5, with 7 bases aligning to TRBD1. From germline, CDR1 is SGHVS and CDR2 FNYEAQ. V gave up 5 bases and J gave up 1 base; unmatched junction bases: 4. The length of the CDR3 is 14 residues. As DNA, the CDR3 is TGTGCCAGCAGCCAAAGGACAGGCCAAGAGACCCAGTACTTC. Protein product: CASSQRTGQETQYF.

This clonotype showed up many times. The chain joins TRBV5-1 to TRBJ1-2, with D unclear. The germline CDR1 and CDR2 sequences are SGHRS and YFSETQ. Trimming took off 0 bases at V and 2 bases at J, with 8 bases between the two ends. The CDR3 spans 14 residues. The CDR3 bases are TGCGCCAGCAGCTTGGGGCCAGGCAACTATGGCTACACCTTC. Protein sequence: CASSLGPGNYGYTF.

This clonotype was detected ten times or more. V and J are TRBV28 and TRBJ2-7; possibly TRBD2 for D (5 bases). Germline assignment: CDR1 MDHEN and CDR2 SYDVKM. The V end was cut by 5 bases, the J end by 6 bases, with 14 bases between. CDR3 length equals 13 residues. The CDR3 bases are TGTGCCAGCAGTAGGACTCCGCCTGGCGAGCAGTACGTC. Translated, it gives CASSRTPPGEQYV.

The rearrangement joins TRBV5-1 to TRBJ2-1, with TRBD2 identical over 8 bases. Germline trimming cut 4 bases from V and 9 bases from J; bases unmatched to any gene: 9. The CDR3 loop spans 14 amino acids. Germline V gene sequence: CDR1 SGHRS, CDR2 YFSETQ. In nucleotides, the CDR3 is TGCGCCAGCAGCGTGCTAGCGGGTAGGGGTGAGCAGTTCTTC. Residues: CASSVLAGRGEQFF.

The sample holds a few counts of this clonotype. The junction shows a germline mismatch at one end, possibly a read error. The chain combines TRBV5-7 with TRBJ2-1, with D unresolved. TRBV5-7 is placed among ORFs of uncertain function. CDR3 length: 14 residues. Written as DNA, the CDR3 is TGTGCCATCAGCCCCGAGGTCCGGCACAATGAGCAGTTCTTC. Its protein product is CAISPEVRHNEQFF.

This sequence joins TRBV27 and TRBJ2-5, with TRBD1 matching 11 bases. CDR3 length equals 15 residues. The V segment lost 4 bases and the J segment 5 bases; nucleotides outside the gene matches: 6. CDR1 MNHEY and CDR2 SMNVEV come from the germline V gene (reference sequence). The CDR3 here is CASSYWTGGAETQYF. The CDR3 DNA reads TGTGCCAGCAGTTATTGGACAGGGGGCGCGGAGACCCAGTACTTC.

The table lists this clonotype with many counts. The chain couples TRBV7-3 to TRBJ2-2; no definite D call. Germline V gene lookup returns CDR1 SGHTA and CDR2 FQGTGA. The CDR3 spans 12 residues. The V end was cut by 5 bases, the J end by 2 bases, with 3 bases between. The CDR3 DNA reads TGTGCCAGCAGCCGAAACACCGGGGAGCTGTTTTTT. It specifies CASSRNTGELFF.